This T cell receptor (beta chain) was obtained from a study of T cell repertoires in cytomegalovirus infection. Study at large: CMV epitopes that were recently identified and HLA-C-restricted were used alongside well-studied HLA-B-restricted ones. Indications came from public TCR beta signatures; they pointed to CMV infection and to a matching HLA type. Overall study results and limits: The cumulative frequency of public TCR beta families identified carriers of CMV plus the relevant HLA. CMV-specific TCR beta clonotypes restricted by HLA-C dominated the ex vivo response.

TCRdb fed the reads into MiXCR, producing one record per CDR3 protein. The sample comprises over 250,000 distinct CDR3 sequences, around 20% of which are singletons, and roughly a fifth rests with the top ten. Germline assignment: CDR1 SEHNR and CDR2 FQNEAQ (reference sequence). The CDR3 contains 12 residues. V trimming: 3 bases; J trimming: 10 bases; junction bases outside the gene matches: 3. This clonotype was found many times. Its specificity is unknown. The sample consisted of cultured PBMCs, taken from culture after CMV antigen stimulation. The chain couples TRBV7-9 to TRBJ2-1, with TRBD2 matching over 7 bases. This clonotype was obtained from a human donor in good health (CMV status not recorded). Some clones in this sample may be carry-over from other donors' samples. Here the CDR3 reads CASSLRAGEQFF. CDR3 coding DNA: TGTGCCAGCAGCTTGCGAGCGGGAGAGCAGTTCTTC.